These 8 T cell receptor beta chains were sequenced from one sample in a study of vaccination effects on CD4 cells after COVID-19. These receptors are not linked to any known antigen. Only in-frame clones appear in the TCRdb table, and some are missing; sequencing was by immunoSEQ multiplex PCR. The sample has some 29,000 clones; roughly 60% are singletons. Antigen-specific CD4+ T cells expanded by the ViraFEST assay with viral peptide pools were then sequenced. Following 10 days of culture, CD4+ T cells were isolated. Two-dose BNT162b2 or mRNA-1273 vaccination was given to participants. The sample consisted of CD4+ T cells from PBMCs cultured with SARS-CoV-2 spike peptides, taken after COVID-19 vaccination. Every receptor here comes from a human donor who received a COVID-19 vaccine.

The V and J genes are TRBV10-3 and TRBJ1-6; D remains ambiguous. CDR1 is ENHRY, CDR2 SYGVKD, per germline. The V gene lost 7 bases and the J gene lost 8 bases, with 6 bases spanning the gap. CDR3 length: 11 amino acids. The CDR3 protein is CAITPDSPLHF. The CDR3 DNA reads TGTGCCATCACCCCTGATTCACCCCTCCACTTT.

The chain links TRBV5-8 to TRBJ1-4; 7 nucleotides line up with TRBD1. Per the germline V gene, CDR1 is SGHTS and CDR2 is YDEGEE. V shed 5 bases, J shed 4 bases, and the junction held 8 bases outside the gene matches. The length of the CDR3 is 15 residues. The DNA for the CDR3 is TGTGCCAGCAGGGAACCGGGACAGCTTAATGAAAAACTGTTTTTT. Translation gives CASREPGQLNEKLFF.

V is TRBV27 and J is TRBJ1-6; D possibly corresponds to TRBD1 (5 bases). The CDR3 is 14 amino acids. The germline gives CDR1 MNHEY, CDR2 SMNVEV (reference sequence). Trimming took off 6 bases at V and 7 bases at J, with 13 bases between the two ends. This CDR3 reads CASSLSGGNSPLHF. CDR3 DNA sequence: TGTGCCAGCAGCCTCAGTGGGGGGAATTCACCCCTCCACTTT.

Concerning this clone itself: The same CDR3 is also encoded by other DNA sequences in this sample. The chain is built from TRBV5-1 and TRBJ1-2; D call uncertain. The CDR3 consists of 13 residues. Germline values: CDR1 SGHRS, CDR2 YFSETQ. Trimming shortened V by 0 bases and J by 5 bases, and 8 bases separated the two germline ends. The chain's CDR3 is CASSLGGIYGYTF. In nucleotides, the CDR3 is TGCGCCAGCAGCTTGGGTGGGATTTATGGCTACACCTTC. The full variable domain, with the rest looked up from reference TRBV5-1 and TRBJ1-2, is KAGVTQTPRYLIKTRGQQVTLSCSPISGHRSVSWYQQTPGQGLQFLFEYFSETQRNKGNFPGRFSGRQFSNSRSEMNVSTLELGDSALYLCASSLGGIYGYTFGSGTRLTVV.

V gene TRBV5-1 combines with J gene TRBJ2-5; D unresolved. Between the trimmed V and J ends, which lost 4 bases and 0 bases, there was a span of 16 bases. CDR3 length: 16 residues. Germline V lookup: CDR1 SGHRS, CDR2 YFSETQ. The CDR3 DNA reads TGCGCCAGCAGCCCCGGGCCCAGCCCGTACCAAGAGACCCAGTACTTC. Its protein product is CASSPGPSPYQETQYF.

The rearrangement uses TRBV9 and TRBJ2-3; D perhaps matches TRBD1 (8 bases). The V and J ends lost 5 bases and 6 bases respectively, with 19 bases between them. The CDR3 runs 15 residues. Germline CDR1 reads SGDLS; CDR2 reads YYNGEE. CDR3 bases: TGTGCCAGCAGTCTAGCGGAAACAGGGGGGGATACGCAGTATTTT. Translating gives CASSLAETGGDTQYF.

The gene calls are TRBV18 and TRBJ2-5; possible D gene TRBD1, 5 bases. CDR1 is KGHSH, CDR2 LQKENI, per germline. The length of the CDR3 is 14 residues. V was shortened by 0 bases and J by 1 base, with 6 bases between the two germline ends. CDR3 bases: TGTGCCAGCTCACCACCGGGGCTCCAAGAGACCCAGTACTTC. Translated, it gives CASSPPGLQETQYF. The whole variable domain, remainder taken from reference TRBV18 and TRBJ2-5, is NAGVMQNPRHLVRRRGQEARLRCSPMKGHSHVYWYRQLPEEGLKFMVYLQKENIIDESGMPKERFSAEFPKEGPSILRIQQVVRGDSAAYFCASSPPGLQETQYFGPGTRLLVL.

This chain links TRBV11-3 with TRBJ2-2; D is possibly TRBD1 or TRBD2 (5 bases each). Trimming took 1 base from V and 0 from J, leaving 9 bases between them. CDR1 is SGHNT, CDR2 YENEEA, per germline. The CDR3 runs 16 residues. The CDR3 DNA is TGTGCCAGCAGCTTAGGAGGGGCCTCGAACACCGGGGAGCTGTTTTTT. It yields the protein CASSLGGASNTGELFF. The variable domain in full, completed from reference TRBV11-3 and TRBJ2-2, reads EAGVVQSPRYKIIEKKQPVAFWCNPISGHNTLYWYLQNLGQGPELLIRYENEEAVDDSQLPKDRFSAERLKGVDSTLKIQPAELGDSAVYLCASSLGGASNTGELFFGEGSRLTVL.